Sequencing of this T cell receptor beta chain was carried out in a study of T cells in Graves' hyperthyroidism and ophthalmopathy. This clonotype was detected a few times. Investigators excluded patients with uncontrolled infection, other autoimmune disease, pregnancy or lactation. What was amplified from RNA transcripts were TCR beta CDR3 regions. TCR CDR3 regions were first amplified by RT-PCR with HTBI primers. Each CDR3 protein gets one entry after TCRdb re-called the multiplex PCR reads with MiXCR. The sample contains fewer than 350,000 distinct CDR3 sequences, over 15% of which appear only once. This CDR3 contains 14 residues. V trimming: 4 bases; J trimming: 4 bases; junction bases outside the gene matches: 4. CDR1 is LNHDA, CDR2 SQIVND, per germline (reference sequence).

Sequencing was done on a sample of blood. The J gene is TRBJ1-2, the V gene TRBV19; 9 bases fit TRBD1. This TCR came from a woman aged 40-49 years with Graves' ophthalmopathy. CDR3 DNA sequence: TGTGCCAGTAGTAACCAACAGGGGGCCTATGGCTACACCTTC. Its protein is CASSNQQGAYGYTF.